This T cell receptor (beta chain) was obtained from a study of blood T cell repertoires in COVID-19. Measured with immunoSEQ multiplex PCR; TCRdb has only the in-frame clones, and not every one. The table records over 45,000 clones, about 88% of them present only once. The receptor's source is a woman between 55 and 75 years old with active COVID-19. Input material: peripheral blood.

The CDR3 protein is CASSWTGGQDTQYF. CDR3 nucleotide sequence: TGTGCCAGCAGCTGGACAGGGGGCCAGGATACGCAGTATTTT. This chain connects TRBV7-3 to TRBJ2-3; 11 nucleotides agree with TRBD1. The germline gives CDR1 SGHTA, CDR2 FQGTGA. The CDR3 runs to 14 residues. Trimming at V came to 4 bases and at J to 6 bases, leaving 3 bases not matched to a gene.